This T cell receptor beta chain was profiled in a study of T cells in Graves' hyperthyroidism and ophthalmopathy (dated by TCRdb to about 2019). About the full investigation: Peripheral blood was collected at initial diagnosis, before any treatment. To identify distinguishing TCR V-J signatures, a discovery cohort of around 100 patients was used, comprising fewer than 45 with Graves' ophthalmopathy and under 60 with stable Graves' hyperthyroidism. An independent validation cohort of fewer than 20 hyperthyroidism patients and about 16 patients who later progressed to ophthalmopathy tested prospective prediction of ophthalmopathy. The roughly 91 discovery patients were randomly divided into training and test sets at a 7:3 ratio. In addition, the study compared T-cell repertoires in thyroid tissue and in blood from five to seven Graves' hyperthyroidism patients. After blood sampling, hyperthyroidism patients were treated with methimazole at a starting dose of 30 mg daily, and ophthalmopathy patients were treated with high-dose intravenous methylprednisolone. The paper describes TCR Vbeta CDR3 sequencing of 140 or so peripheral blood samples, made up of approximately 40 ophthalmopathy patients, approximately 76 hyperthyroidism patients and roughly 17 progressor patients.

V gives up 5 bases and J gives up 0 bases, and the segment between their germline ends measures 11 bases. Based on the germline V gene, the CDR1 and CDR2 sequences are MNHNS and SASEGT. The CDR3, cysteine through phenylalanine, is 15 amino acids long. Of the read, only the CDR3 DNA is kept; its 45 bases are in frame from base 1. Broad study findings and their caveats: Most expanded thyroid clonotypes (frequency above 0.001) were also detected in blood, suggesting blood repertoires may reflect thyroid immune responses. Sample size was not statistically predetermined, and investigators were not blinded to group allocation. In validation, the model predicted progression to ophthalmopathy with about 71% sensitivity and about 72% specificity, a median of roughly seven months before onset. A 13 V-J signature model separated ophthalmopathy from stable hyperthyroidism, with around 88% sensitivity and approximately 81% specificity in cross-validation and 80%/75% in testing.

The TCR beta CDR3 regions were amplified from RNA transcripts. The TCR CDR3 was subjected to a first round of RT-PCR using the HTBI primer set and the Qiagen OneStep RT-PCR kit. A second multiplex PCR round built the libraries, followed by size selection and purification. Paired-end sequencing of the libraries was performed with 100 bp reads on an Illumina HiSeq2000. In the original analysis: SOAPnuke was used to process the raw data, with reads discarded if the reads contained adapters or uncalled bases, had a mean Phred below 15, or lacked an exact constant-primer or identifier match. High-quality paired reads were merged with COPE v1.2.5, and unique nucleotide sequences were defined as clonotypes. MiTCR v1.1 was used to align clonotypes to the IMGT TRBV, TRBD and TRBJ reference segments. Analysis was restricted to V-J combinations with a frequency above 0.0001, which covered roughly 99% of repertoires. A TCS score was defined as the ratio of F50 (clonal expansion) to E x V (chaos), with BLOSUM62-based TCRdist applied between CDR3 peptides within each V-J. Welch's t-statistics and random forest reduced fewer than 550 V-J features to 10 to 15, which were used in a naive Bayes classifier (R e1071). TCRdb handled the public reads itself, with Q25 trimming in fastp and clone calling in MiXCR, and kept productive beta chains. Each record represents a unique CDR3 protein, reported with the most common genes and DNA among its rows. TCRdb's processing, not the study's, gives the V and J calls here. The sample table holds about 250,000 distinct CDR3 sequences, of which about 16% were seen once. The ten largest account for around 30% of the sample.

This clonotype was counted between two and nine times. The specificity of this receptor is unknown. Within one base of it there is no much larger clone, and no base qualities were kept. The hyperthyroidism patients were between 18 and 65 years old and newly diagnosed, with a disease duration of less than 2 months. Exclusion was applied to patients with uncontrolled infections, other autoimmune diseases, pregnancy or lactation. Clinical symptoms, serum thyroxine and TRAb, thyroid ultrasound, and orbital computed tomography formed the basis for the diagnoses. Blood from progressor patients was drawn when they were first diagnosed with hyperthyroidism, before any ophthalmopathy symptoms appeared. PBMCs were separated from around 9.1 ml of fresh peripheral blood using Ficoll-Paque density gradient centrifugation. Progressor patients were initially diagnosed with Graves' hyperthyroidism and developed ophthalmopathy during follow-up. Trizol reagent was used to extract total RNA, and RNA quality was then checked on an Agilent 2100 Bioanalyzer.

The sample consisted of blood. The receptor was derived from a woman aged 45 to 65 with Graves' hyperthyroidism that later progressed to Graves' ophthalmopathy. The receptor chain draws on TRBV6-1 and TRBJ2-1; the D gene is perhaps TRBD2, on 6 matching bases. The DNA is as follows: TGTGCCAGCAGTTTAGCGGATAGCTCCTACAATGAGCAGTTCTTC. Its coded protein is CASSLADSSYNEQFF.